These 2 T cell receptor beta chains were all obtained from the same sample, sequenced in a study of radiotherapy plus CTLA-4 blockade in lung cancer. Profiling relied on immunoSEQ multiplex PCR, and the TCRdb table lists in-frame clones only, not all of them. The sample holds 40,000 to 60,000 clones, 75% to 90% seen once. The sample here was peripheral blood, taken from a patient treated with radiotherapy plus ipilimumab. These receptors came from a human donor with non-small cell lung cancer that progressed on radiotherapy plus ipilimumab. Some clones in this sample may be carry-over from other donors' samples.

V usage is TRBV6-1 and J usage is TRBJ2-3; TRBD1 might be the D (5 bases). The CDR3 runs 15 residues. The germline V gene has CDR1 MNHNS and CDR2 SASEGT. Trimming took 4 bases from V and 1 from J, leaving 12 bases between them. CDR3 sequence reads: CASSGPRAGTDTQYF. The CDR3 bases are TGTGCCAGCAGTGGGCCCAGGGCGGGCACAGATACGCAGTATTTT.

In nucleotides, the CDR3 is TGTGCCAGAAGCAAGGGACACGGGGACTATGGCTACACCTTC. Translation: CARSKGHGDYGYTF. This chain joins TRBV5-3 and TRBJ1-2; D may be TRBD1 (6 bases). TRBV5-3 is an ORF, and what it does is uncertain. Trimming cost V 4 bases and J 3 bases, with 13 bases left between them. The CDR3 is made up of 14 amino acids.